A selection of T cell receptor beta chains follows, all from one sample in a study of blood T cell repertoires in COVID-19. Only in-frame clones appear in the TCRdb table, and some are missing; sequencing was by immunoSEQ multiplex PCR. The sample includes under 200,000 clones, nearly 90% of them seen just once. Sequencing input: peripheral blood. The receptors were sampled from a man between 60 and 75 years old with active or convalescent COVID-19. The CDR3 runs from the conserved cysteine through the conserved F or W. Size is stated for part of the rows, as once, few or many counts, or as a class when the clone is expanded.

V gene,clone size,CDR3 length,CDR3 protein
TRBV6-5,-,15,CASRLTGAYTGELFF
TRBV27,-,14,CAGQGIPPYNEQFF
TRBV7-3,-,14,CASSLMASGQEQFF
TRBV11-2,-,15,CASSPRPGDREKLFF
TRBV7-2,-,15,CASSLTGDLGNTIYF
TRBV5-1,-,14,CASSQGSTNEKLFF
TRBV5-6,-,14,CASSFRQHKGEQYF
TRBV4-1,-,16,CASSQGLRDRVNEQFF
TRBV18,-,11,CASSQTGEAFF
TRBV12-5,-,12,CASRGNRVAQYF
TRBV5-4,few,16,CASRAGGSAGNTEAFF
TRBV4-1,-,14,CASSQDRGPYEQYF
TRBV6-5,-,15,CASSPVTGANTEAFF
TRBV18,once,13,CASSPDSTGELFF
TRBV11-2,-,15,CASSSTKQGGTEAFF
TRBV2,-,14,CARGGTGNLEPQHF
TRBV6-6,-,15,CASILSAGALYGYTF
TRBV5-6,-,16,CASSFRLAGHRNEQFF
TRBV5-1,-,15,CASSSGSGQTTEAFF
TRBV5-1,-,15,CASSFSGGAEETQYF
TRBV3-1/TRBV3-2,-,14,CASSPRGANTEAFF
TRBV12-3/TRBV12-4,-,13,CASRPWGGYEQYF
TRBV11-2,-,16,CASSLDLGAVNTEAFF
TRBV10-3,-,13,CAIRQQGDYGYTF
TRBV2,-,16,CASSAGTGILDEKLFF
TRBV7-2,-,14,CASSLELLSYEQYF
TRBV28,-,16,CASSLLGRTSTDTQYF